The 27 T cell receptor beta chains listed next were all sequenced from one sample in a study of blood T cell repertoires in COVID-19 (dated by TCRdb to 2020 to 2021). Library prep was done by the immunoSEQ multiplex PCR assay. In its TCRdb copy, this immuneACCESS table keeps in-frame sequences only and misses some clones. Where compared with another copy, unresolved V genes explain less than half of these, and the others have no known cause. Recorded for this sample are some 150,000 clones; 85% to 90% of them occurred a single time. The top ten hold 7.5% to 8.5% of the sample. The sample taken for sequencing was peripheral blood. The receptor set was obtained from a woman aged 55-75 years with acute or convalescent COVID-19.

V gene TRBV14 combines with J gene TRBJ2-7; 7 bases map to TRBD1. This CDR3 has 16 residues. V was pared by 4 bases and J by 2 bases, with 11 bases of the junction left unmatched. The germline V gene has CDR1 SGHDN and CDR2 FVKESK. The CDR3 nucleotides read TGTGCCAGCAGCCGATTGGGGACAGTAGCGACCTACGAGCAGTACTTC. Its translation: CASSRLGTVATYEQYF.

This chain connects TRBV6-2 or TRBV6-3 to TRBJ2-5; 7 bases match TRBD2. V lost 1 base, J lost 5 bases, and 10 bases stayed unmatched. CDR3 length: 16 amino acids. Germline V gene sequence: CDR1 MNHEY, CDR2 SVGEGT. Here the CDR3 DNA reads TGTGCCAGCAGTTACTTGGGACTAAAAATGTCGGAGACCCAGTACTTC. Residues: CASSYLGLKMSETQYF.

The chain has TRBV30 and TRBJ1-5, with D possibly being TRBD1 (5 bases). The V end was cut by 0 bases, the J end by 0 bases, with 18 bases between. The germline gives CDR1 GTSNPN, CDR2 SVGIG (reference sequence). This CDR3 spans 18 amino acids. In nucleotides, the CDR3 is TGTGCCTGGAGTGTAAAGGCTCCTGGGGGGAATAGCAATCAGCCCCAGCATTTT. It specifies CAWSVKAPGGNSNQPQHF.

This clone was observed once. CDR3 sequence: CASSLGQGRMNTEAFF. DNA for the CDR3: TGTGCCAGCAGCCTGGGACAGGGTAGGATGAACACTGAAGCTTTCTTT. V and J are TRBV14 and TRBJ1-1, with 9 positions matching TRBD1. The CDR3 spans 16 residues. Germline trimming cut 4 bases from V and 0 bases from J; bases unmatched to any gene: 6. Germline assignment: CDR1 SGHDN and CDR2 FVKESK. The full variable domain, with the rest looked up from reference TRBV14 and TRBJ1-1, is EAGVTQFPSHSVIEKGQTVTLRCDPISGHDNLYWYRRVMGKEIKFLLHFVKESKQDESGMPNNRFLAERTGGTYSTLKVQPAELEDSGVYFCASSLGQGRMNTEAFFGQGTRLTVV.

V usage is TRBV5-6 and J usage is TRBJ2-7, with D possibly TRBD1 on 6 matching bases. This CDR3 is built from 14 residues. V was cut by 0 bases and J by 3 bases, with 10 bases left in between. Germline CDR1 reads SGHDT; CDR2 reads YYEEEE. This CDR3 is CASSLAARGYEQYF. CDR3 sequence (DNA): TGTGCCAGCAGCTTGGCCGCCAGGGGCTACGAGCAGTACTTC.

The chain joins TRBV2 to TRBJ1-2; 10 nucleotides line up with TRBD1. The CDR3 extends over 14 amino acids. V shed 8 bases and J 8 bases; nucleotides not matched to a gene: 11. Germline-derived CDR1 and CDR2 are SNHLY and FYNNEI. The CDR3 DNA follows: TGTGCCAGCTCGGACAGGGGGGTTCAGGGAGGCTACACCTTC. It encodes CASSDRGVQGGYTF. The variable domain in full, with the rest retrieved from reference TRBV2 and TRBJ1-2, is EPEVTQTPSHQVTQMGQEVILRCVPISNHLYFYWYRQILGQKVEFLVSFYNNEISEKSEIFDDQFSVERPDGSNFTLKIRSTKLEDSAMYFCASSDRGVQGGYTFGSGTRLTVV.

The rearrangement uses TRBV27 and TRBJ2-5, with 7 bases aligning to TRBD2. The V segment lost 5 bases and the J segment 5 bases; nucleotides outside the gene matches: 5. Germline lookup yields CDR1 MNHEY and CDR2 SMNVEV (reference sequence). The CDR3 runs 13 residues. This CDR3 reads CASSVWGGETQYF. In DNA, the CDR3 is TGTGCCAGCAGTGTGTGGGGAGGGGAGACCCAGTACTTC.

The chain links TRBV5-8 to TRBJ1-4, with TRBD1 identical over 9 bases. The J segment lost 11 bases and the V segment lost 2 bases, leaving 7 bases of the junction unmatched. Per the germline V gene, CDR1 is SGHTS and CDR2 is YDEGEE. This CDR3 spans 14 amino acids. The CDR3 here is CASSFTGTGSKLFF. CDR3 DNA: TGTGCCAGCAGCTTTACCGGGACAGGGAGCAAACTGTTTTTT.

The V gene is TRBV4-1, the J gene TRBJ2-7; TRBD1 matches 7 bases. Trimming at V came to 3 bases and at J to 6 bases, leaving 11 bases not matched to a gene. Germline V gene lookup returns CDR1 MGHRA and CDR2 YSYEKL. The CDR3 is made up of 15 amino acids. CDR3 sequence reads: CASSQRQGLLVEQYF. The CDR3 nucleotides are TGCGCCAGCAGCCAGCGACAGGGCCTCCTTGTCGAGCAGTACTTC.

In its sample, this clone was seen a few times. V and J are TRBV11-3 and TRBJ1-3; tentatively, D is TRBD1 (6 bases). Between the trimmed V and J ends, which lost 5 bases and 4 bases, there was a span of 18 bases. Germline V lookup: CDR1 SGHNT, CDR2 YENEEA. The CDR3 covers 16 residues. The CDR3 here is CASSPGTGQGGNTIYF. DNA for the CDR3: TGTGCCAGCAGCCCAGGAACAGGGCAGGGCGGAAACACCATATATTTT.

This chain uses TRBV30 with TRBJ1-6, with 10 bases that match TRBD1. Losses at the gene ends were 4 bases for V and 7 bases for J; bases not matched to a gene: 16. The CDR3 length is 18 residues. Germline V lookup: CDR1 GTSNPN, CDR2 SVGIG (reference sequence). Here the CDR3 reads CAWNPGTGVNKYNSPLHF. Here the CDR3 DNA reads TGTGCCTGGAACCCCGGGACAGGGGTTAACAAGTACAATTCACCCCTCCACTTT.

The rearrangement joins TRBV7-3 to TRBJ2-7; 10 nucleotides agree with TRBD2. Germline trimming cut 2 bases from V and 3 bases from J; bases unmatched to any gene: 4. Germline values: CDR1 SGHTA, CDR2 FQGTGA. The CDR3 is 15 amino acids. The CDR3: CASSLLAGGSYEQYF. CDR3 in DNA: TGTGCCAGCAGCTTATTAGCGGGGGGAAGCTACGAGCAGTACTTC.

The gene calls are TRBV29-1 and TRBJ1-1; tentatively, D is TRBD1 (6 bases). Germline-derived CDR1 and CDR2 are SQVTM and ANQGSEA. With 3 bases removed from V and 10 bases from J, the gap between germline ends came to 18 bases. The CDR3 extends over 13 amino acids. CDR3 amino acids: CSVEGVQGGTAFF. The CDR3 coding sequence is TGCAGCGTTGAGGGGGTACAGGGCGGAACAGCTTTCTTT.

This chain joins TRBV6-5 and TRBJ1-1; D is uncertain. CDR3 size: 16 residues. Germline CDR1 and CDR2: MNHEY and SVGAGI. The ends were cut back, 2 bases at V and 1 base at J, with 14 bases in the middle. CDR3 loop: CASSYGLRSSNTEAFF. CDR3 nucleotides: TGTGCCAGCAGTTACGGCCTCAGGTCTTCGAACACTGAAGCTTTCTTT.

The CDR3 nucleotides are TGTGCCATCTGGCAGGGCCCCTACAATGAGCAGTTCTTC. It codes for CAIWQGPYNEQFF. The gene calls are TRBV10-3 and TRBJ2-1; TRBD1 is a possible D gene (5 bases). The CDR3 is made up of 13 amino acids. Germline loops: CDR1 ENHRY, CDR2 SYGVKD. V lost 8 bases, J lost 2 bases, and 10 bases lay in between.

The gene calls are TRBV7-9 and TRBJ2-3; 11 bases align to TRBD2. The CDR3 is made up of 16 amino acids. The V gene end was trimmed by 5 bases and the J gene end by 0 bases; junction bases not matched to a gene: 4. Germline V CDR1 and CDR2: SEHNR, FQNEAQ (reference sequence). The CDR3 reads CASSPGTSGSTDTQYF. CDR3 sequence (DNA): TGTGCCAGCAGCCCAGGGACTAGCGGTAGCACAGATACGCAGTATTTT.

The rearrangement uses TRBV28 and TRBJ2-2; 8 bases agree with TRBD1. V shed 10 bases and J 7 bases; nucleotides not matched to a gene: 20. Germline CDR1 and CDR2: MDHEN and SYDVKM. The CDR3 runs to 17 residues. The CDR3 loop reads CATTGPDGQGINGELFF. CDR3 DNA sequence: TGTGCCACTACCGGACCTGATGGACAGGGCATTAACGGGGAGCTGTTTTTT.

This chain uses TRBV5-1 with TRBJ2-3, with 7 nucleotides matching TRBD2. Germline assignment: CDR1 SGHRS and CDR2 YFSETQ. The CDR3 spans 15 residues. J gave up 2 bases and V 0 bases, and 3 bases lay outside the gene matches. CDR3 region: CASSLGRGTTDTQYF. CDR3 in DNA: TGCGCCAGCAGCTTGGGGCGGGGGACCACAGATACGCAGTATTTT.

V usage is TRBV19 and J usage is TRBJ2-1; 8 bases are a match to TRBD2. Germline CDR1 LNHDA, CDR2 SQIVND (reference sequence). The CDR3 length is 18 residues. J was trimmed by 0 bases and V by 0 bases; bases with no gene match: 7. DNA for the CDR3: TGTGCCAGTAGTATAGAAAAAACCAGCGGGAGCTCCTACAATGAGCAGTTCTTC. This translates into CASSIEKTSGSSYNEQFF.

The chain has TRBV7-9 and TRBJ2-5, with TRBD1 matching over 11 bases. V was pared by 6 bases and J by 7 bases, with 7 bases of the junction left unmatched. Germline-derived CDR1 and CDR2 are SEHNR and FQNEAQ (reference sequence). The CDR3 has 14 amino acids. The CDR3 DNA is TGTGCCAGCAGTTCGGGACAGGGGGTTGTGACCCAGTACTTC. Translating gives CASSSGQGVVTQYF.

The chain has TRBV10-3 and TRBJ2-3, with 12 bases that match TRBD2. CDR1 and CDR2 (germline): ENHRY, SYGVKD. V dropped 4 bases and J dropped 1; count of bases not matched to a gene: 9. The CDR3 runs 18 residues. CDR3: CAISGVGPSGGGTDTQYF. The CDR3 nucleotides read TGTGCCATCAGTGGCGTAGGACCTAGCGGGGGGGGCACAGATACGCAGTATTTT.

This clone was counted only a few times. This chain links TRBV4-2 with TRBJ2-7, with a tentative D call TRBD2 (8 bases). The germline V gene has CDR1 LGHNA and CDR2 YNFKEQ. The CDR3 totals 15 residues. Trimming shortened V by 5 bases and J by 3 bases, and 17 bases separated the two germline ends. CDR3 nucleotide sequence: TGTGCCAGCAGCAAGGAGCGGGGGACAGTCTACGAGCAGTACTTC. Translation: CASSKERGTVYEQYF.

The gene calls are TRBV6-5 and TRBJ2-1, with 14 bases aligning to TRBD2. CDR3 size: 14 residues. J was trimmed by 9 bases and V by 6 bases; bases with no gene match: 4. Germline V gene data show CDR1 as MNHEY and CDR2 as SVGAGI. CDR3 DNA sequence: TGTGCCAGCAGGACTAGCGGGGGGGCCCTTGAGCAGTTCTTC. As protein: CASRTSGGALEQFF.

The chain joins TRBV24-1 to TRBJ2-1; 9 positions agree with TRBD1. The CDR3 covers 15 residues. After removal of 10 bases from V and 0 bases from J, the junction contained 6 bases not matched to a gene. Germline-derived CDR1 and CDR2 are KGHDR and SFDVKD. CDR3 amino acids: CATGQGLSSYNEQFF. For the CDR3, the DNA is TGTGCCACGGGACAGGGACTGAGCTCCTACAATGAGCAGTTCTTC.

CDR3 sequence (DNA): TGTGCCAGCAGCCCTCGGACTAGCGGGGTCGCCTACGAGCAGTACTTC. This sequence encodes CASSPRTSGVAYEQYF. The chain couples TRBV6-2 or TRBV6-3 to TRBJ2-7, with 12 bases fitting TRBD2. With V trimmed by 6 bases and J by 2 bases, 8 bases remained unmatched. The germline gives CDR1 MNHEY, CDR2 SVGEGT. The CDR3 covers 16 residues.

The chain combines TRBV3-1 (or the pseudogene TRBV3-2) with TRBJ1-2; no clear D. CDR1 and CDR2 from the germline V gene are LGHDT and YNNKEL (reference sequence). Trimming removed 4 bases at V and 5 bases at J, with 14 bases between. This CDR3 is 14 amino acids long. The CDR3 coding sequence is TGTGCCAGCAGCCCTCTCGCAGGAGGATATGGCTACACCTTC. Translating it yields CASSPLAGGYGYTF.

This chain links TRBV15 with TRBJ2-1; possible D gene TRBD2, 6 bases. Looked up from germline, CDR1 is LNHNV and CDR2 is YYDKDF (reference sequence). The ends were cut back, 0 bases at V and 3 bases at J, with 12 bases in the middle. The CDR3 is 16 amino acids. This CDR3 reads CATSRDGTSNYNEQFF. The CDR3 DNA follows: TGTGCCACCAGCAGAGATGGAACTAGCAACTACAATGAGCAGTTCTTC.